One T cell receptor (beta chain) is described in this entry. The antigen is unknown. This specimen belongs to a study of OX40 agonist ivuxolimab in advanced cancers. The protocol was immunoSEQ multiplex PCR, while the TCRdb copy is restricted to in-frame clones and leaves out a portion. This sample has about 59,000 clones; over 75% occur once, and the top ten carry roughly 1.9%. Sampled blood was obtained at baseline, cycle 4 day 1, and cycle 7 day 1. General study results and limits: The CD4+ and CD8+ T cells in the blood had expanded clonally by week 6 at 0.1 to 3.0 mg/kg. Certain nonresponders likewise exhibited a low normalized T-cell clonal expansion.

Per germline, CDR1 MNHNY and CDR2 SVGAGI (reference sequence). The CDR3 has 13 residues. V was trimmed by 5 bases and J by 9 bases, leaving 14 bases between them. The sample was CD4+ or CD8+ T cells sorted from blood, taken in a trial of the OX40 agonist ivuxolimab. This chain joins TRBV6-6 and TRBJ1-3, with D unclear. The receptor's source is an adult with an advanced solid tumor such as melanoma, head and neck, liver or kidney cancer. The CDR3 loop reads CASSALTQSTIYF. CDR3 bases: TGTGCCAGCAGTGCCCTTACCCAGAGCACCATATATTTT.